Below, one TCR beta chain is given with its context. The entry originates in a study of blood T cell repertoires in COVID-19. The CDR3 is 17 residues long. CDR1 and CDR2 from the germline V gene are LGHDT and YNNKEL (reference sequence). With 4 bases clipped from V and 4 bases from J, the junction kept 11 bases outside the gene matches. Generated by immunoSEQ multiplex PCR, the TCRdb table keeps only in-frame clones and is missing some. This sample has roughly 150,000 clones, with around 80% found just once. The sequenced sample consisted of PBMCs or T cells enriched from blood (not recorded which). This rearrangement joins TRBV3-1 (or the pseudogene TRBV3-2) to TRBJ2-2; the match to TRBD1 covers 8 bases. This receptor was obtained from a man between 65 and 80 years old who had been exposed to COVID-19. CDR3 sequence reads: CASSLLGQGVGTGELFF. The CDR3, as DNA: TGTGCCAGCAGCCTCCTCGGACAGGGAGTTGGCACCGGGGAGCTGTTTTTT.